The 15 T cell receptor beta chains given below trace back to one sample, sequenced in a study of blood T cell repertoires in COVID-19. Produced via immunoSEQ multiplex PCR; TCRdb's table is partial and in-frame only. The table lists about 200,000 clones, more than 75% of them singletons, with 3.5% to 5% in the top ten. Sequences were obtained from peripheral blood. The receptors were gathered from a man aged 50-59 years with acute or convalescent COVID-19.

This rearrangement joins TRBV7-2 to TRBJ2-5, with D possibly matching TRBD1 (6 bases). The CDR3 spans 13 residues. Trimming left V 8 bases short and J 3 bases short, with 13 bases between. Looked up from germline, CDR1 is SGHTA and CDR2 is FQGNSA. The CDR3 sequence is CASQTGPEETQYF. The DNA of the CDR3 is TGTGCCAGCCAGACAGGTCCTGAAGAGACCCAGTACTTC.

This chain joins TRBV7-8 and TRBJ2-7; no reliable D call. The CDR3 sequence is 15 residues long. From germline, CDR1 is SGHVS and CDR2 FQNEAQ. Trimming cost V 3 bases and J 0 bases, with 12 bases left between them. CDR3 region: CASSFSSSSSYEQYF. The CDR3 coding sequence is TGTGCCAGCAGCTTTAGCTCGTCTAGCTCCTACGAGCAGTACTTC. Combining the CDR3 with reference TRBV7-8 and TRBJ2-7 gives the whole variable domain GAGVSQSPRYKVAKRGQDVALRCDPISGHVSLFWYQQALGQGPEFLTYFQNEAQLDKSGLPSDRFFAERPEGSVSTLKIQRTQQEDSAVYLCASSFSSSSSYEQYFGPGTRLTVT.

The rearrangement joins TRBV5-5 to TRBJ1-6; 7 bases map to TRBD1. Trimming at V came to 4 bases and at J to 5 bases, leaving 3 bases not matched to a gene. This CDR3 is 14 amino acids long. Looked up from germline, CDR1 is SGHKS and CDR2 is YYEKEE (reference sequence). Here the CDR3 DNA reads TGTGCCAGCAGCCCCGGACAGGATAATTCACCCCTCCACTTT. It is translated as CASSPGQDNSPLHF.

The chain joins TRBV5-8 to TRBJ2-1, with D possibly matching TRBD2 (5 bases). Trimming took off 5 bases at V and 8 bases at J, with 17 bases between the two ends. The germline V gene has CDR1 SGHTS and CDR2 YDEGEE. This CDR3 contains 14 residues. CDR3 nucleotides: TGTGCCAGCAGTCCATCCAGAGGGTCGGATGAGCAGTTCTTC. Translation: CASSPSRGSDEQFF.

V gene TRBV12-3 or TRBV12-4 combines with J gene TRBJ1-3; D is unclear. V gave up 5 bases and J gave up 2 bases, with 7 bases separating them. The CDR3 covers 13 residues. The CDR3 sequence: CASSRVAGNTIYF. As DNA, the CDR3 is TGTGCCAGCAGTCGAGTAGCTGGAAACACCATATATTTT.

The table lists this clone with a count of one. The chain links TRBV10-3 to TRBJ1-3; TRBD1 is a possible D gene (6 bases). Trimming pared 10 bases from V and 0 bases from J, leaving 10 bases between. CDR1 ENHRY and CDR2 SYGVKD come from the germline V gene. This CDR3 spans 13 amino acids. The CDR3 region has the DNA TGTGCCACCTCGGACAGCTCTGGAAACACCATATATTTT. The encoded protein is CATSDSSGNTIYF.

The chain is built from TRBV15 and TRBJ1-2; 7 bases agree with TRBD1. The CDR3 contains 18 residues. V lost 5 bases to trimming and J lost 1 base; unmatched junction nucleotides: 16. The germline gives CDR1 LNHNV, CDR2 YYDKDF (reference sequence). CDR3 in DNA: TGTGCCACCAGCCCGACCCTAACTCAAGGGGGCTTTAACTATGGCTACACCTTC. Amino acids: CATSPTLTQGGFNYGYTF.

The sample holds one count of this clone. The V call is TRBV7-6, the J call TRBJ2-7; D uncertain. Trimming removed 5 bases at V and 0 bases at J, with 8 bases between. The germline gives CDR1 SGHVS, CDR2 FNYEAQ. The CDR3 has 13 amino acids. CDR3 sequence reads: CASSPSGSYEQYF. DNA of the CDR3: TGTGCCAGCAGCCCCTCGGGCTCCTACGAGCAGTACTTC.

The CDR3 DNA reads as TGTGCCAGCAGCCACGGGACAGCCGAGGCTTTCTTT. It encodes CASSHGTAEAFF. The rearrangement uses TRBV11-3 and TRBJ1-1; TRBD1 aligns across 7 bases. CDR3 length: 12 residues. The V gene's germline CDR1 is SGHNT and CDR2 YENEEA. Germline trimming cut 5 bases from V and 11 bases from J; bases unmatched to any gene: 8.

The chain links TRBV19 to TRBJ1-5; D is ambiguous. This CDR3 region has 15 residues. Germline V lookup: CDR1 LNHDA, CDR2 SQIVND (reference sequence). Trimming took 3 bases from V and 3 from J, leaving 12 bases between them. CDR3 sequence: CASSIGPGSNQPQHF. The CDR3 coding sequence is TGTGCCAGTAGTATCGGCCCCGGGTCCAATCAGCCCCAGCATTTT.

This clone was seen a handful of times. The rearrangement uses TRBV6-5 and TRBJ1-3; no firm D call. This CDR3 is 16 amino acids long. Germline V gene data show CDR1 as MNHEY and CDR2 as SVGAGI. Trimming removed 0 bases from V and 7 bases from J, with 16 bases in between. The DNA for the CDR3 is TGTGCCAGCAGTTACTCGAGCAGGCGCCCCTGGAACACCATATATTTT. Amino acid sequence: CASSYSSRRPWNTIYF.

The chain uses TRBV7-3 and TRBJ2-5; 8 bases align to TRBD2. CDR3 length: 13 residues. CDR1 and CDR2 (germline): SGHTA, FQGTGA. The junction had 2 bases not matched to a gene; V was cut back by 3 bases and J by 5 bases. This CDR3 is CASSFASGETQYF. The CDR3 DNA is TGTGCCAGCAGCTTTGCTAGCGGGGAGACCCAGTACTTC.

The chain is built from TRBV10-2 and TRBJ1-1; D is perhaps TRBD1 (5 bases). CDR1 and CDR2 (germline): WSHSY, SAAADI. The CDR3 spans 14 residues. V was clipped by 3 bases and J by 3 bases, with 11 bases between them. CDR3 DNA sequence: TGCGCCAGCAGTGAAGAGGGAGGGGACACTGAAGCTTTCTTT. This encodes CASSEEGGDTEAFF.

This chain links TRBV5-1 with TRBJ1-1; D not resolved. CDR1 is SGHRS, CDR2 YFSETQ, per germline. The V end lost 1 base, the J end lost 7 bases, and 8 bases lay between the germline ends. The CDR3 covers 12 residues. Here the CDR3 reads CASSLNGDEAFF. The DNA for the CDR3 is TGCGCCAGCAGCTTGAACGGAGATGAAGCTTTCTTT.

This chain connects TRBV7-9 to TRBJ2-1, with D possibly matching TRBD1 (6 bases). The CDR3 sequence is 13 residues long. Deletions cut 4 bases from V and 9 bases from J, with 13 bases between. From germline, CDR1 is SEHNR and CDR2 FQNEAQ (reference sequence). Here the CDR3 reads CASSSNRDGEQFF. For the CDR3, the DNA is TGTGCCAGCAGCTCGAACAGGGACGGTGAGCAGTTCTTC.